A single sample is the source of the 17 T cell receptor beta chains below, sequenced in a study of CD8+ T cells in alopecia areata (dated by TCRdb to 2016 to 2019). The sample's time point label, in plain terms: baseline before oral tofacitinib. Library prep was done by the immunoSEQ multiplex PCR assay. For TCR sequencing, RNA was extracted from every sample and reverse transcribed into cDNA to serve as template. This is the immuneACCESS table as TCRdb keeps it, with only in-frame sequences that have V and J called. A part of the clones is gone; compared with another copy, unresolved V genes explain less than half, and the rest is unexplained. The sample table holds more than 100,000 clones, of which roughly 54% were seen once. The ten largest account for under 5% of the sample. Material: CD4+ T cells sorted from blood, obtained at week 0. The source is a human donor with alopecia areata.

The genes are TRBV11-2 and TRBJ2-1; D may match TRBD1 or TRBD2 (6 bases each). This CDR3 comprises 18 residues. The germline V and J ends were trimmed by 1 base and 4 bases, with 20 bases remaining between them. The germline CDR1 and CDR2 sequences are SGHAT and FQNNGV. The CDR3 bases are TGTGCCAGCAGCTTAGGTGGAGGGGGAGAGGTTTTGTACAATGAGCAGTTCTTC. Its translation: CASSLGGGGEVLYNEQFF.

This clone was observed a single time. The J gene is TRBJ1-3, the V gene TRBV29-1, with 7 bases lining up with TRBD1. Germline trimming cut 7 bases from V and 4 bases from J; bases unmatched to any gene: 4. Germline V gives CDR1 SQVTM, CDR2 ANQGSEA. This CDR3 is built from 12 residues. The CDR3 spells CSARQGGNTIYF. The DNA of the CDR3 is TGCAGCGCCCGACAGGGAGGAAACACCATATATTTT.

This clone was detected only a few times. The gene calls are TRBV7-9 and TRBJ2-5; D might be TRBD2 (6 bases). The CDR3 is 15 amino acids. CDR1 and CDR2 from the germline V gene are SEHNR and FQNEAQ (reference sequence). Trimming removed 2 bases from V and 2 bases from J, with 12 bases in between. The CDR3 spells CASSLRLAVQETQYF. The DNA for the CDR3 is TGTGCCAGCAGCTTACGGTTAGCGGTACAAGAGACCCAGTACTTC. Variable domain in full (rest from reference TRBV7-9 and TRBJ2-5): DTGVSQNPRHKITKRGQNVTFRCDPISEHNRLYWYRQTLGQGPEFLTYFQNEAQLEKSRLLSDRFSAERPKGSFSTLEIQRTEQGDSAMYLCASSLRLAVQETQYFGPGTRLLVL.

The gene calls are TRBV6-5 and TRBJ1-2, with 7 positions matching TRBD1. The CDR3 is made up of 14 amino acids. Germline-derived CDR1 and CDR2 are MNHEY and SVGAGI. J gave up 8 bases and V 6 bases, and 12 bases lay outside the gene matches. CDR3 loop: CASRLGGFTGGYTF. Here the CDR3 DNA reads TGTGCCAGCAGACTAGGGGGCTTTACCGGGGGCTACACCTTC.

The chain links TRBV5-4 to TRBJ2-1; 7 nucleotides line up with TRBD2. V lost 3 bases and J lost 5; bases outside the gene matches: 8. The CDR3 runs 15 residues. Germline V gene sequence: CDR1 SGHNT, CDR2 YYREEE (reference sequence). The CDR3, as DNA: TGTGCCAGCAGCTCCAGGACTAGGTCGGACAATGAGCAGTTCTTC. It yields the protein CASSSRTRSDNEQFF.

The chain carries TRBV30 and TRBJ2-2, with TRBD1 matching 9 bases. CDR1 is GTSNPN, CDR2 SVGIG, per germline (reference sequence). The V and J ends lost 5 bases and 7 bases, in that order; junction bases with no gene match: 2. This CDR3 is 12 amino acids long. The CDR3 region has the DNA TGTGCCTGGGGGACAGGGTTCGGGGAGCTGTTTTTT. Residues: CAWGTGFGELFF.

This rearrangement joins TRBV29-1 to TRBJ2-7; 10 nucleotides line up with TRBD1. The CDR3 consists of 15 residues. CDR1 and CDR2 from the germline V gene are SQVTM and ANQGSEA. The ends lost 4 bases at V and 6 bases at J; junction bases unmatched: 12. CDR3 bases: TGCAGCGTTGCCAAGGGACAGGGGCGCCCTGGCGAGCAGTACTTC. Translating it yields CSVAKGQGRPGEQYF.

CDR3 coding DNA: TGTGCCTCTGGACCGGGACTCTCCAGTGGCTACACCTTC. It codes for CASGPGLSSGYTF. V gene TRBV30 combines with J gene TRBJ1-2; TRBD1 might be the D (5 bases). V dropped 7 bases and J dropped 7 bases, with 19 bases sitting between them. The CDR3 extends over 13 amino acids. Germline V lookup: CDR1 GTSNPN, CDR2 SVGIG (reference sequence).

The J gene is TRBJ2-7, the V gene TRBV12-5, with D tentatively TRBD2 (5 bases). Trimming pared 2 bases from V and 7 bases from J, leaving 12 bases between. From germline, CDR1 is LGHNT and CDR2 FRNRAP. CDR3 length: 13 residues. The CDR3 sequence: CASGLSPWREQYF. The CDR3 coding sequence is TGTGCTAGTGGTTTGTCGCCCTGGAGGGAGCAGTACTTC.

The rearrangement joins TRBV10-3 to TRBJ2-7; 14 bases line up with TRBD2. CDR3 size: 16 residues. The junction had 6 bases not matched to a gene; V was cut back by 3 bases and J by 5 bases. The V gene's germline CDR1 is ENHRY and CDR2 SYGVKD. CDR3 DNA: TGTGCCATCAGTGATCAAGGACTAGCGGGGGGCAACGAGCAGTACTTC. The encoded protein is CAISDQGLAGGNEQYF.

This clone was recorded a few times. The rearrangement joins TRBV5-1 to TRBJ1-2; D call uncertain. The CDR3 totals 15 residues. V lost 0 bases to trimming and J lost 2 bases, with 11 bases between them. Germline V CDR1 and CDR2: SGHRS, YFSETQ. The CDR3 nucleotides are TGCGCCAGCAGCTTGGGAGTCAAGCAAAACTATGGCTACACCTTC. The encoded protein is CASSLGVKQNYGYTF.

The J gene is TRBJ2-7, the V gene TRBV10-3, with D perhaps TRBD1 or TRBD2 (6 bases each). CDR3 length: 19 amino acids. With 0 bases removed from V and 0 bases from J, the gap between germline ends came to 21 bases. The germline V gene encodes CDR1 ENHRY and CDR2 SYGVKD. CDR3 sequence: CAISESYLSEGGSSYEQYF. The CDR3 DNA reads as TGTGCCATCAGTGAGTCGTATCTCTCCGAGGGGGGAAGCTCCTACGAGCAGTACTTC.

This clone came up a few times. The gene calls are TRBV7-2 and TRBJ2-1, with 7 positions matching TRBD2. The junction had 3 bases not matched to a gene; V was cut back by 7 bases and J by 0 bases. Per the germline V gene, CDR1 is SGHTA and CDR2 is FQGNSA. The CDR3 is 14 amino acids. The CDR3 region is CASTGGSSYNEQFF. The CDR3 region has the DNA TGTGCCAGCACCGGGGGGAGCTCCTACAATGAGCAGTTCTTC.

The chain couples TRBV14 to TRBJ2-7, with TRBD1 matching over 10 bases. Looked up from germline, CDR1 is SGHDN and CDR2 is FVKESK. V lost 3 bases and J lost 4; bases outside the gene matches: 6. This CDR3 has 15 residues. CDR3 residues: CASSQKDRGLYEQYF. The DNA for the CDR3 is TGTGCCAGCAGCCAGAAAGACAGGGGGCTATACGAGCAGTACTTC.

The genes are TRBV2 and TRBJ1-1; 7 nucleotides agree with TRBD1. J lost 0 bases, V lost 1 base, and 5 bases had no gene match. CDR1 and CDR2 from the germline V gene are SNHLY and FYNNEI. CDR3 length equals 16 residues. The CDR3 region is CASSEGRGRMNTEAFF. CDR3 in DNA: TGTGCCAGCAGTGAAGGGAGGGGGCGGATGAACACTGAAGCTTTCTTT. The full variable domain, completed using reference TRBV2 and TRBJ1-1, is EPEVTQTPSHQVTQMGQEVILRCVPISNHLYFYWYRQILGQKVEFLVSFYNNEISEKSEIFDDQFSVERPDGSNFTLKIRSTKLEDSAMYFCASSEGRGRMNTEAFFGQGTRLTVV.

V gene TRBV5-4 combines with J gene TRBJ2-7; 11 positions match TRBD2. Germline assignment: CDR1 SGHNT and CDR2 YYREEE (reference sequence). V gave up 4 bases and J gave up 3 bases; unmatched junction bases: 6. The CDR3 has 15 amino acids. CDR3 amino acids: CASSAGTSGNYEQYF. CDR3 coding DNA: TGTGCCAGCAGCGCGGGGACTAGCGGAAACTACGAGCAGTACTTC.

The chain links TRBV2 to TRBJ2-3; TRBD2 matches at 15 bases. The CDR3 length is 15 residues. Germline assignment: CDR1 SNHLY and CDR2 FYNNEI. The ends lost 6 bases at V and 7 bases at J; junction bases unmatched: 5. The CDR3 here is CASRGTSGRPNTQYF. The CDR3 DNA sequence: TGTGCCAGCAGGGGGACTAGCGGGAGGCCCAATACGCAGTATTTT.